The entry below describes one T cell receptor beta chain. Its antigen has not been determined. One base away there is no much larger clone; base qualities are not given. The cohort was made up of approximately 670 healthy bone marrow donors. At the time of sampling, all cohort members were nominally healthy, though unrecorded immune exposures were likely present. The donor tested CMV seropositive, placing the donor among the 289 seropositive members of the cohort. A peripheral blood sample was provided by each donor, and peripheral blood mononuclear cells were used for TCR beta sequencing. The Qiagen DNeasy Blood Extraction Kit was used to extract genomic DNA from the blood cell samples. The receptor library was made with the immunoSEQ multiplex PCR assay. A mixture of 60 forward primers for TCR Vbeta segments and 13 reverse primers for TCR Jbeta segments was used in the multiplex PCR. The CDR3 region of rearranged TCR beta genes was amplified from genomic DNA by a multiplex PCR assay. Amplified TCR beta libraries were sequenced as 87-base-pair reads on the Illumina HiSeq System. As for how the authors treated the data: Across the 600 to 700 repertoires, a later analysis counted some 80 million unique TCR beta chains, 9 million to 14 million of which were shared by at least two donors. To remove PCR and sequencing errors, raw reads were error-corrected and collapsed into unique sequences using a nearest-neighbor algorithm that merged closely related sequences. Alignment of CDR3 sequences to IMGT reference sequences was used to assign V, D and J gene segments. For a sequence to be retained, at least a six-nucleotide match to both a V gene segment and a J gene segment was required. Rearrangements were called productive when the CDR3 lacked stop codons and stayed in frame with V and J; all others were non-productive. CDR3 was defined according to IMGT convention as the region running from the second conserved V-encoded cysteine to the conserved J-encoded phenylalanine. In an earlier analysis of roughly 610 of the donors, sequences lacking an unambiguous match to a single V gene segment were excluded. An earlier analysis of 587 of the donors classified V segments as functional when productive rearrangements were above 56.7% and as segregating when the standard deviation between donors was above 5%. A statistical classification framework was built to diagnose cytomegalovirus status from the catalog of TCR beta chain sequences. In a later analysis, V and J genes were assigned by comparing TCR nucleotide sequences against IMGT/GENE-DB human TR gene sequences. In a later analysis, CDR3 sequences and most-parsimonious VDJ recombination scenarios were assigned using the TCRdist pipeline. In a later analysis, each TCR beta chain was defined by its CDR3 amino acid sequence together with its V-gene family, and reads without a unique V-gene family were excluded. As a way to deal with suspected cross-contamination and a sequencing artifact, a later analysis dropped hundreds of nucleotide sequences that were highly shared and had low generation probability. For each public chain, a later analysis derived a clonal expansion index from normalized ranks of inferred template counts within each repertoire. In a later analysis, generation probabilities were computed using a VDJ recombination model fitted to out-of-frame rearrangements, and the results were checked against IGoR. A later analysis scored TCR-TCR, TCR-HLA and TCR-CMV co-occurrence with hypergeometric tests, applying a repertoire-size bias correction to TCR pairs. In a later analysis, false discovery rates were estimated by permuting HLA or CMV assignments 20 times. In a later analysis, co-occurring TCRs were grouped with DBSCAN, and TCRdist sequence similarity was added when clustering was performed within HLA-allele-positive subsets. Co-occurrence clustering excluded repertoires with fewer than 30,000 or more than 120,000 public chains, plus five with anomalous nucleotide sharing. The immuneACCESS repertoire file appears here via TCRdb, limited to in-frame rearrangements. These files lack a portion of the clones; in checked studies, under half of the deficit traces to unresolved V genes, and the cause of the others is not known. V and J calls and clone size are as listed in that table; D and trimming were resolved from the DNA. This sample lists more than 85,000 clones; about 75% were detected once. Together, the top ten hold over 9.5% of the sample.

This entry is derived from a study of cytomegalovirus exposure and HLA in healthy donors (dated by TCRdb to the late 2010s). In the study overall: According to an earlier analysis of around 600 of the donors, roughly 180 million T cells yielded over 100 million unique TCR beta sequences and about 280 Gb of sequence data. Donor age, sex, ethnicity and CMV serostatus were collected together with the repertoire data. All discovery cohort repertoires had been generated using a single sequencing platform. A later genetic analysis used genome-wide SNP genotypes for about 65% of the 666 donors, treating that subset as a discovery cohort. Class I and class II HLA loci were covered by the typing at four-digit resolution. About 280 gigabases of sequencing data and around 85 million unique TCR sequences made up an early release that covered over 550 HLA-typed donors. Of the roughly 420 genotyped donors, 70% to 90% were placed in the genetic ancestry cluster associated with self-reported Caucasian donors. Along with the approximately 670-subject first cohort, a separate validation cohort of over a hundred different subjects was used. The study combined high-throughput TCR immunosequencing, statistical association of individual TCRs with disease status, and machine learning to predict cytomegalovirus infection status. The later analysis used no new phenotypic data to find candidate immune exposures, relying instead on TCR beta sequences and their occurrence across donors. Among roughly 370 genotyped donors of the cohort, an average of about 240,000 unique TCR beta nucleotide sequences were sequenced per donor, about a sixth of them non-productive. A later analysis re-examined previously published TCR beta repertoires from about 670 donors and added high-resolution HLA genotyping to investigate patterns of TCR occurrence. The T cell repertoires of several hundred subjects were profiled by immunosequencing and related to cytomegalovirus serostatus. The aim of the study was to test whether cataloging public T cell receptors could identify signatures of past pathogen exposure. Roughly five DR-DQ haplotypes were treated as single units for association and clustering because of strong linkage in the cohort. Typing coverage differed by locus: A, B, C, DRB1 and DQB1 were typed in about 620-640 donors, DQA1 in about 550, DPA1 in 600 to 610, and DPB1 in 400 to 480. In an earlier analysis of 500 to 650 of the donors, high-throughput TCR beta sequencing was used to judge whether each TCR beta V gene segment behaved as functional or pseudogenic.

The paper as a whole reports these results and caveats: Because the 87-base-pair reads could not distinguish some IMGT-functional V segments, including TRBV6-2 and TRBV6-3, those segments were excluded. Only TCR beta chains were sequenced in this cohort, and the absence of alpha or paired-chain data limited detectable features. Because HLA typing was missing for some donors at each locus, association tests included only the typed subset. In a later genetic analysis, fewer N-insertions in productive TCRs were reported among donors in an Asian-associated ancestry cluster than the roughly 700-donor mean. Broadly in line with IMGT annotations, most TCR beta V segments showed up in productive rearrangements about 87% or about 30% of the time in an earlier analysis of around 600 of the donors. It was suggested by the authors that the approach could potentially be generalized to other disease states and immunological phenotypes. An association between a missense DCLRE1C variant and V-gene and J-gene trimming of TCR beta chains was found in a later genetic analysis and replicated in an independent cohort. Sequencing depth was assumed to be roughly uniform across donors in the presence/absence analyses, though that assumption may not hold. A further reported finding was that TCR beta sequences accurately predicted the HLA-A and HLA-B alleles for most subjects in the first cohort. Cytomegalovirus status was reported to be diagnosed by the classifier with high specificity and sensitivity in both the original and validation cohorts. Compared with equally common non-associated chains, HLA-associated TCR beta chains in a later analysis were more clonally expanded and had lower generation probabilities. In a later analysis, the rate of TCR association differed among HLA loci, with DRB1 alleles having the most associated TCRs and HLA-C alleles having the fewest. Strong co-occurrence of HLA alleles, especially DR and DQ, made assigning TCR associations to individual alleles difficult. Correlated functional status among segregating V segments might be attributable to linkage disequilibrium, but an unknown experimental factor could not be ruled out. A total of roughly 160 TCR beta chains were listed by the study as associated with cytomegalovirus. Because counts were too low, 15 or so rarely observed V segments, including chromosome 9 orphons, were excluded from the earlier analysis of around 640 of the donors. In a later analysis, several top co-occurrence clusters were reported to appear linked to parvovirus B19, influenza, CMV and Epstein-Barr virus. Most TCR sequences were observed very rarely across donors, whereas some public TCRs were present in many individuals. CMV serostatus was the only immune exposure information available for the cohort. In vitro tests confirmed that a few of the cytomegalovirus-associated TCR beta chains recognize cytomegalovirus antigens. A cluster of highly shared sequence variants was judged likely to be a technical artifact of the sequencing pipeline. At a false discovery rate of 0.05, a later analysis linked roughly 17,000 TCR beta sequences to specific HLA alleles. A later analysis found that most CMV-associated TCR beta chains appeared HLA-restricted, with HLA associations seemingly driven largely by CMV exposure.

Taken from cysteine to phenylalanine, the CDR3 has 16 residues. Just the 48-base CDR3 DNA is kept, in frame starting at base 1. V ends up 3 bases short and J 5 bases short, with an unmatched junction base count of 11. CDR1 and CDR2 are read off the germline V gene as KGHSH and LQKENI. This TCR came from a man aged 30-40 years in good health and CMV-seropositive. The sequenced sample consisted of PBMCs. The chain is encoded by TRBV18 joined to TRBJ2-7; 9 central nucleotides agree with TRBD2. CDR3 reads: CASSPTSGGPRDEQYF. The DNA reads TGTGCCAGCTCACCTACAAGCGGGGGGCCGCGGGACGAGCAGTACTTC.